The 16 T cell receptor beta chains below were found in one sample sequenced in a study of T cell changes during pregnancy in multiple sclerosis. Assay: immunoSEQ multiplex PCR; the TCRdb copy retains only in-frame clones and omits some. This table holds approximately 50,000 clones, about 90% found once. The starting material was CD8+ T cells from peripheral blood mononuclear cells, obtained after pregnancy. The receptors shown here come from a female donor with multiple sclerosis, enrolled in a pregnancy study.

The chain combines TRBV4-1 with TRBJ2-5; tentative D call: TRBD2 (5 bases). Germline V gene lookup returns CDR1 MGHRA and CDR2 YSYEKL. This CDR3 has 15 amino acids. V was pared by 0 bases and J by 4 bases, with 12 bases between. CDR3 bases: TGCGCCAGCAGCCAAGATTCTGTAGCGCGAGAGACCCAGTACTTC. This gives the protein CASSQDSVARETQYF.

V and J are TRBV27 and TRBJ2-7; 7 bases align to TRBD1. Germline lookup yields CDR1 MNHEY and CDR2 SMNVEV (reference sequence). This CDR3 is built from 13 residues. V lost 6 bases to trimming and J lost 2 bases; unmatched junction nucleotides: 4. The CDR3 sequence is CASSQQGTYEQYF. CDR3 bases: TGTGCCAGCAGCCAACAGGGGACCTACGAGCAGTACTTC.

The chain is built from TRBV6-5 and TRBJ1-1; 7 bases match TRBD1. Germline-derived CDR1 and CDR2 are MNHEY and SVGAGI. The CDR3 sequence is 15 residues long. Unmatched junction bases numbered 6, after V lost 2 bases and J lost 3 bases. The CDR3 DNA sequence: TGTGCCAGCAGTTACCCGGGGACAGAGGACACTGAAGCTTTCTTT. Translation gives CASSYPGTEDTEAFF.

The V call is TRBV5-3, the J call TRBJ2-1; 7 bases line up with TRBD1. TRBV5-3 is placed among ORFs of uncertain function. This CDR3 comprises 14 residues. V trimming: 2 bases; J trimming: 8 bases; junction bases outside the gene matches: 7. The chain's CDR3 is CARSLIRQGDEQFF. The DNA for the CDR3 is TGTGCCAGAAGCTTAATTAGACAGGGCGATGAGCAGTTCTTC.

The chain carries TRBV7-9 and TRBJ1-6; TRBD1 is a possible D gene (5 bases). The CDR3 totals 16 residues. The V end was cut by 1 base, the J end by 7 bases, with 14 bases between. Germline loops: CDR1 SEHNR, CDR2 FQNEAQ (reference sequence). For the CDR3, the DNA is TGTGCCAGCAGCTTAGAGGGAGGGGTACGGAATTCACCCCTCCACTTT. This sequence encodes CASSLEGGVRNSPLHF. The complete variable domain, with remaining parts taken from reference TRBV7-9 and TRBJ1-6, reads DTGVSQNPRHKITKRGQNVTFRCDPISEHNRLYWYRQTLGQGPEFLTYFQNEAQLEKSRLLSDRFSAERPKGSFSTLEIQRTEQGDSAMYLCASSLEGGVRNSPLHFGNGTRLTVT.

This chain links TRBV30 with TRBJ2-5, with a weak D call TRBD2 (6 bases). CDR3 length: 13 amino acids. V lost 5 bases to trimming and J lost 1 base, with 11 bases between them. The germline CDR1 and CDR2 sequences are GTSNPN and SVGIG (reference sequence). The CDR3 protein is CAWARDFQETQYF. In nucleotides, the CDR3 is TGTGCCTGGGCGCGGGACTTCCAAGAGACCCAGTACTTC.

The chain has TRBV4-1 and TRBJ1-1; 11 bases map to TRBD1. V was clipped by 1 base and J by 1 base; unmatched bases: 2. In germline, CDR1 is MGHRA, CDR2 YSYEKL. The CDR3 is 16 amino acids. Written as DNA, the CDR3 is TGCGCCAGCAGCCAAGGGGACAGGGGGGCGAACACTGAAGCTTTCTTT. Translation: CASSQGDRGANTEAFF.

The chain links TRBV27 to TRBJ2-5; possible D gene TRBD2, 5 bases. Germline V gives CDR1 MNHEY, CDR2 SMNVEV (reference sequence). CDR3 length equals 14 residues. V gave up 3 bases and J gave up 1 base, with 9 bases separating them. The CDR3 region is CASSLSEGQETQYF. DNA of the CDR3: TGTGCCAGCAGTTTGAGCGAGGGCCAAGAGACCCAGTACTTC.

This rearrangement joins TRBV1 to TRBJ2-7; TRBD2, the D gene given by the table, was not confirmed from the DNA. TRBV1 is reported as a pseudogene. The CDR3 runs 17 residues. The CDR3 loop reads CTSSQDPLTGENYEQYF. The CDR3 nucleotides read TGCACCAGCAGCCAAGACCCCCTCACGGGGGAGAACTACGAGCAGTACTTC.

The V call is TRBV9, the J call TRBJ1-2, with D maybe TRBD1 (6 bases). The ends were cut back, 5 bases at V and 6 bases at J, with 20 bases in the middle. Germline CDR1 reads SGDLS; CDR2 reads YYNGEE. This CDR3 has 15 residues. The CDR3 sequence: CASRRGGAGSDGYTF. CDR3 sequence (DNA): TGTGCCAGCAGAAGGGGGGGGGCAGGGTCGGATGGCTACACCTTC.

The V call is TRBV5-5, the J call TRBJ1-1; D is perhaps TRBD1 (6 bases). This CDR3 has 14 amino acids. Trimming shortened V by 1 base and J by 5 bases, and 12 bases separated the two germline ends. From germline, CDR1 is SGHKS and CDR2 YYEKEE (reference sequence). The CDR3 nucleotides are TGTGCCAGCAGCTTGATGGGGGCGAGAACTGAAGCTTTCTTT. This sequence encodes CASSLMGARTEAFF.

The chain carries TRBV7-9 and TRBJ2-1, with 9 bases lining up with TRBD2. The CDR3 sequence is 12 residues long. With V trimmed by 1 base and J by 14 bases, 3 bases remained unmatched. Germline lookup yields CDR1 SEHNR and CDR2 FQNEAQ (reference sequence). CDR3 residues: CASSLGASGEFF. The CDR3 DNA reads as TGTGCCAGCAGCTTAGGGGCTAGCGGGGAGTTCTTC.

V gene TRBV2 combines with J gene TRBJ1-1; 8 nucleotides align to TRBD1. Germline assignment: CDR1 SNHLY and CDR2 FYNNEI. J lost 5 bases, V lost 8 bases, and 4 bases had no gene match. This CDR3 has 12 residues. CDR3 amino acids: CASDRGKTEAFF. CDR3 bases: TGTGCCAGCGACAGGGGAAAAACTGAAGCTTTCTTT.

V gene TRBV11-3 combines with J gene TRBJ2-1, with D perhaps TRBD1 (6 bases). Germline V gene data show CDR1 as SGHNT and CDR2 as YENEEA. V was pared by 1 base and J by 3 bases, with 10 bases between. The CDR3 extends over 15 amino acids. The CDR3 sequence: CASSLGRDIYNEQFF. The CDR3 DNA reads TGTGCCAGCAGCTTAGGTCGGGACATCTACAATGAGCAGTTCTTC.

The chain joins TRBV7-9 to TRBJ2-5; possibly TRBD2 for D (5 bases). V lost 2 bases, J lost 0 bases, and 10 bases lay in between. Germline V lookup: CDR1 SEHNR, CDR2 FQNEAQ (reference sequence). CDR3 size: 15 residues. For the CDR3, the DNA is TGTGCCAGCAGCTTACTGTTCGGGAACCAAGAGACCCAGTACTTC. Protein sequence: CASSLLFGNQETQYF.

The genes are TRBV6-5 and TRBJ2-4, with D maybe TRBD1 (5 bases). Germline lookup yields CDR1 MNHEY and CDR2 SVGAGI. This CDR3 has 15 amino acids. Trimming left V 6 bases short and J 8 bases short, with 20 bases between. CDR3 sequence: CASSPLDRTSDIQYF. The DNA of the CDR3 is TGTGCCAGCAGCCCCCTTGATCGGACATCTGACATTCAGTACTTC.